Listed here is a single T cell receptor beta chain. Its antigen remains undetermined. The sample holds no much larger clone one base away, and base qualities are not on file. This entry is derived from a study of early stage breast cancer tumors (TCRdb year 2017). About the full investigation: Of the 15 to 20 invasive breast tumors, eleven to twelve were found to be estrogen receptor-positive, progesterone receptor-positive and HER2-negative. The samples as a whole yielded a few million detected templates, corresponding to about 1 million unique clonotypes. The average read coverage per sample was roughly 9.5-fold. Of the roughly 12 ER+/PR+/HER2- tumors, eight were classified as invasive ductal carcinomas and four as invasive lobular carcinomas. What the authors observed across the whole study: Chain pairing and functional markers such as CD4, CD8 and FOXP3 were missed by bulk genomic DNA sequencing of unsorted cells. The small cohort size prevented analysis by tumor subtype. Repertoires from blood resembled normal breast more closely than tumor, and using blood as a reference for each tissue separated tumor from normal in about 85% of the 16 patients. Compared with adjacent normal breast tissue, tumors had higher clonality and roughly 2.5-fold greater T cell density. Enriched TCRB sequences shared across patients were found to be mostly commonly generated sequences that were unlikely to play an important role in the tumor microenvironment.

Each sample was amplified as two independent genomic DNA replicates: about 0.47 ug for blood and about 1.4 ug for tumor or normal breast. Following the manufacturer's instructions, the ImmunoSeq Intro kit was used to carry out TCRB sequencing on genomic DNA. For absolute quantification, the approximately 30-cycle multiplex PCR included proprietary primers along with spike-in control sequences. Single-end 150-bp reads were used to sequence an 87-bp fragment spanning the CDR3 and the flanking V and J genes. Seven samples, each with two replicates, were multiplexed per lane of an Illumina MiSeq using version 3.0 chemistry. The published analysis was carried out like this. The vendor's proprietary pipeline handled the raw data processing, merging both replicates into a single result for each sample. A clonotype was defined as productive rearrangements that share the same V-gene family, CDR3 amino acid sequence and J-gene segment. To compute clonality, the normalized Shannon entropy (Pielou evenness) of TCRB abundances was subtracted from 1. T cell density was estimated by dividing total templates by the number of input cells inferred from the DNA input amount. Recon, run with its default parameters, was used to estimate overall repertoire diversity and clonality. A clonotype counted as tumor-enriched if its abundance in tumor exceeded 0.1% and was at least 32-fold higher than its abundance in normal breast. TCRdb holds this immuneACCESS table with in-frame rearrangements only. Some clones are missing; in checked studies, unresolved V genes explain under half, and the rest has no known cause. That table supplies the V and J calls and clone size; D and trimming were determined from the DNA. The sample table contains tens of thousands of clones; only one count was recorded for about three quarters of them. The ten largest make up around 3.4% of the sample.

The study profiled bulk TCR beta-chain repertoires in matched peripheral blood, tumor and adjacent normal breast tissue taken from fewer than 20 patients with early-stage breast cancer. Before surgery, roughly 5-11 mL of whole blood was collected into EDTA tubes and then processed within 2 hours. Peripheral blood mononuclear cells were isolated by Ficoll-Paque centrifugation in SepMate-50 tubes. For storage in liquid nitrogen, PBMCs were cryopreserved as aliquots of roughly 1.8 to 4 million cells in about 90% FBS with around 10% DMSO. Genomic DNA was extracted with the Qiagen AllPrep DNA/RNA Mini kit. The trim is 7 bases for V and 3 bases for J, with a gap of 13 bases between the germline ends. From the cysteine through the phenylalanine, the CDR3 covers 14 amino acids. Only the CDR3 portion is preserved as DNA: 42 bases, with reading frame beginning at the first base. The germline V gene encodes CDR1 LNHDA and CDR2 SQIVND (reference sequence).

Material for sequencing was blood. In this chain, TRBV19 is recombined with TRBJ1-5; there is no confident call for the D gene. The sequence was collected from a person aged 35-49 years with breast cancer. CDR3 region: CASMGGGNNQPQHF. The bases read TGTGCCAGTATGGGTGGAGGGAACAATCAGCCCCAGCATTTT.